The 30 T cell receptor beta chains listed next were all sequenced from one sample in a study of T-cell reconstitution after alpha-beta-depleted transplantation in children. Library preparation (for TCRbeta) was performed with unique molecular identifiers. TCRdb re-called the PCR reads through MiXCR, storing one row per CDR3 protein. The table has 700,000 or so distinct CDR3 sequences, roughly 14% seen once. The specimen comprised PBMCs, sampled before TCRalphabeta/CD19-depleted stem cell transplant. The receptors derive from a girl between 2 and 10 years old with congenital amegakaryocytic thrombocytopenia, due to receive a stem cell transplant.

This rearrangement joins TRBV20-1 to TRBJ1-2; no clear D. Germline CDR1 reads DFQATT; CDR2 reads SNEGSKA (reference sequence). The CDR3 spans 13 residues. V lost 2 bases and J lost 8, with 15 bases in between. This chain's CDR3 is CSARLGVGSGYTF. The CDR3 DNA reads as TGCAGTGCTAGACTCGGGGTTGGTTCGGGCTACACCTTC.

Ten or more counts support this clonotype. The chain couples TRBV12-3 or TRBV12-4 to TRBJ2-1; D gene uncertain. The CDR3 spans 14 residues. V was trimmed by 3 bases and J by 3 bases, leaving 9 bases between them. This CDR3 reads CASSFEVFYNEQFF. The CDR3 DNA is TGTGCCAGCAGTTTTGAAGTTTTCTACAATGAGCAGTTCTTC.

This clonotype was seen a handful of times. The chain employs TRBV15 and TRBJ1-4; D remains unclear. Germline V lookup: CDR1 LNHNV, CDR2 YYDKDF (reference sequence). CDR3 length: 16 amino acids. The V end was cut by 1 base, the J end by 8 bases, with 17 bases between. CDR3 region: CATSRVDRWNYEKLFF. DNA of the CDR3: TGTGCCACCAGCAGAGTGGACCGTTGGAACTACGAAAAACTGTTTTTT.

At least ten counts were recorded for this clonotype. The chain uses TRBV24-1 and TRBJ2-2; 8 positions match TRBD1. The J segment lost 3 bases and the V segment lost 12 bases, leaving 5 bases of the junction unmatched. The CDR3 is made up of 13 amino acids. CDR1 is KGHDR, CDR2 SFDVKD, per germline. CDR3 amino acids: CASGQADTGELFF. As DNA, the CDR3 is TGTGCCTCGGGACAGGCCGACACCGGGGAGCTGTTTTTT.

This clonotype was seen more than once but under ten times. This rearrangement joins TRBV5-1 to TRBJ2-1; 10 bases are shared with TRBD2. Germline V CDR1 and CDR2: SGHRS, YFSETQ. Losses at the gene ends were 4 bases for V and 6 bases for J; bases not matched to a gene: 7. The CDR3 is 15 amino acids. CDR3 in DNA: TGCGCCAGCAGCCCGGGACTAGCGTTCAGCAATGAGCAGTTCTTC. It encodes CASSPGLAFSNEQFF.

This clonotype was recorded many times. The chain employs TRBV20-1 and TRBJ2-1; 7 nucleotides line up with TRBD2. Germline V lookup: CDR1 DFQATT, CDR2 SNEGSKA (reference sequence). The length of the CDR3 is 12 residues. Trimming cost V 4 bases and J 11 bases; bases outside gene matches: 8. CDR3 protein: CSAIPGGGKQFF. The CDR3 DNA reads TGCAGTGCTATCCCGGGAGGCGGGAAGCAGTTCTTC.

About this clonotype: This may be a read error: a much more frequent sequence differs by one nucleotide. This chain joins TRBV25-1 and TRBJ2-3; no clear D gene. Germline CDR1 and CDR2: MGHDK and SYGVNS. V lost 10 bases, J lost 1 base, and 9 bases lay in between. This CDR3 spans 12 amino acids. The CDR3 reads CAIALRTDTQYF. DNA of the CDR3: TGTGCCATCGCCCTCCGCACAGATACGCAGTATTTT.

This clonotype turned up a few times. This sequence joins TRBV24-1 and TRBJ2-2; 8 bases agree with TRBD1. Looked up from germline, CDR1 is KGHDR and CDR2 is SFDVKD. V was pared by 4 bases and J by 4 bases, with 7 bases of the junction left unmatched. This CDR3 contains 16 residues. The CDR3 protein is CATSEPRQGSTGELFF. In DNA, the CDR3 is TGTGCCACCAGTGAGCCAAGACAGGGGAGCACCGGGGAGCTGTTTTTT.

The gene calls are TRBV5-1 and TRBJ2-2; D is perhaps TRBD1 (5 bases). From germline, CDR1 is SGHRS and CDR2 YFSETQ. The germline V and J ends were trimmed by 0 bases and 6 bases, with 12 bases remaining between them. This CDR3 is built from 15 residues. The CDR3: CASSLGQSISGELFF. CDR3 nucleotide sequence: TGCGCCAGCAGCTTGGGACAGTCTATATCCGGGGAGCTGTTTTTT.

This clonotype has more than one count but fewer than ten. V gene TRBV5-1 combines with J gene TRBJ2-7; D uncertain. Germline values: CDR1 SGHRS, CDR2 YFSETQ. Trimming pared 7 bases from V and 2 bases from J, leaving 10 bases between. The CDR3 runs to 12 residues. The CDR3 DNA is TGCGCCAGCCGACAAAAGCCCTACGAGCAGTACTTC. Its translation is CASRQKPYEQYF. Full variable domain (outside the CDR3, taken from reference TRBV5-1 and TRBJ2-7): KAGVTQTPRYLIKTRGQQVTLSCSPISGHRSVSWYQQTPGQGLQFLFEYFSETQRNKGNFPGRFSGRQFSNSRSEMNVSTLELGDSALYLCASRQKPYEQYFGPGTRLTVT.

In this sample, this clonotype turned up many times. This rearrangement joins TRBV5-1 to TRBJ2-3; 7 positions agree with TRBD2. V lost 3 bases, J lost 2 bases, and 3 bases stayed unmatched. Germline CDR1 is SGHRS and CDR2 is YFSETQ. The CDR3 spans 14 residues. The CDR3 protein is CASSWEGPTDTQYF. CDR3 bases: TGCGCCAGCAGCTGGGAGGGCCCCACAGATACGCAGTATTTT.

This clonotype was detected many times. This chain uses TRBV10-3 with TRBJ2-3, with TRBD2 identical over 7 bases. V lost 3 bases, J lost 0 bases, and 3 bases stayed unmatched. Germline CDR1 ENHRY, CDR2 SYGVKD. This CDR3 region has 15 residues. CDR3: CAISDPAGSTDTQYF. DNA for the CDR3: TGTGCCATCAGTGATCCAGCGGGAAGCACAGATACGCAGTATTTT.

This clonotype has a count of ten or more. The chain combines TRBV6-5 with TRBJ2-3; 7 bases agree with TRBD2. Germline values: CDR1 MNHEY, CDR2 SVGAGI. This CDR3 has 17 residues. V lost 2 bases and J lost 4; bases outside the gene matches: 12. Written as DNA, the CDR3 is TGTGCCAGCAGTTACGTCGGGACGGGAGGCGAACCAGATACGCAGTATTTT. Its translation: CASSYVGTGGEPDTQYF.

In this sample, this clonotype turned up many times. The chain has TRBV29-1 and TRBJ1-5, with a tentative D call TRBD1 (6 bases). CDR1 is SQVTM and CDR2 is ANQGSEA in the germline V gene. CDR3 length: 13 residues. Trimming removed 4 bases from V and 5 bases from J, with 12 bases in between. DNA of the CDR3: TGCAGCGTTGCGGGTGGGGGCGATCAGCCCCAGCATTTT. Its protein is CSVAGGGDQPQHF.

This clonotype came up a few times. The V call is TRBV4-1, the J call TRBJ2-1; no clear D. CDR1 and CDR2 (germline): MGHRA, YSYEKL. CDR3 length: 14 residues. V shed 0 bases and J shed 11 bases, with 14 bases lying between them. The CDR3 nucleotides are TGCGCCAGCAGCCAAGATCGTGCGATACTTAAGCAGTTCTTC. Amino acid sequence: CASSQDRAILKQFF.

The genes are TRBV7-8 and TRBJ2-7, with D perhaps being TRBD1 or TRBD2 (5 bases each). The CDR3 sequence is 14 residues long. V was shortened by 6 bases and J by 4 bases, with 16 bases between the two germline ends. CDR1 SGHVS and CDR2 FQNEAQ come from the germline V gene. CDR3 region: CASSSLGTLYEQYF. The CDR3 nucleotides are TGTGCCAGCAGTTCCTTAGGGACCCTATACGAGCAGTACTTC. The full variable domain, in which reference TRBV7-8 and TRBJ2-7 provide the parts outside the CDR3, is GAGVSQSPRYKVAKRGQDVALRCDPISGHVSLFWYQQALGQGPEFLTYFQNEAQLDKSGLPSDRFFAERPEGSVSTLKIQRTQQEDSAVYLCASSSLGTLYEQYFGPGTRLTVT.

This clonotype occurred many times. This chain uses TRBV7-2 with TRBJ1-6, with D possibly matching TRBD1 (5 bases). From germline, CDR1 is SGHTA and CDR2 FQGNSA. CDR3 length: 13 amino acids. V lost 3 bases and J 9 bases, leaving 9 bases between the germline ends. CDR3 region: CASSFAGVSPLHF. CDR3 DNA: TGTGCCAGCAGCTTCGCGGGGGTTTCACCCCTCCACTTT.

There are many counts of this clonotype. The chain joins TRBV7-9 to TRBJ1-1; TRBD1 is a possible D gene (5 bases). Germline V lookup: CDR1 SEHNR, CDR2 FQNEAQ (reference sequence). The V and J ends lost 4 bases and 6 bases respectively, with 15 bases between them. CDR3 length: 14 amino acids. In nucleotides, the CDR3 is TGTGCCAGCAGCTCTGGGGGACCAACGGCTGAAGCTTTCTTT. This gives the protein CASSSGGPTAEAFF.

There are many counts of this clonotype. The chain uses TRBV20-1 and TRBJ1-5; no clear D. Trimming stripped 3 bases from V and 3 bases from J, with 12 bases between. Looked up from germline, CDR1 is DFQATT and CDR2 is SNEGSKA (reference sequence). The CDR3 consists of 14 residues. The CDR3 coding sequence is TGCAGTGCTAGGTTAGTGGGTTCCAATCAGCCCCAGCATTTT. Encoded protein: CSARLVGSNQPQHF.

This clonotype was recorded at least ten times. V and J are TRBV7-9 and TRBJ2-5; tentative D call: TRBD1 (6 bases). The V end lost 2 bases, the J end lost 9 bases, and 7 bases lay between the germline ends. The germline V gene has CDR1 SEHNR and CDR2 FQNEAQ (reference sequence). The CDR3 consists of 11 residues. CDR3: CASSLSGAQYF. The CDR3 nucleotides are TGTGCCAGCAGCTTATCAGGGGCCCAGTACTTC. The variable domain in full, completed from reference TRBV7-9 and TRBJ2-5, reads DTGVSQNPRHKITKRGQNVTFRCDPISEHNRLYWYRQTLGQGPEFLTYFQNEAQLEKSRLLSDRFSAERPKGSFSTLEIQRTEQGDSAMYLCASSLSGAQYFGPGTRLLVL.

This clonotype was detected many times. CDR3 nucleotides: TGCGCCAGCAGTGAGATGCTAGTAGAGACCCAGTACTTC. It specifies CASSEMLVETQYF. The chain employs TRBV5-1 and TRBJ2-5; D is ambiguous. The CDR3 runs to 13 residues. Trimming cost V 5 bases and J 4 bases, with 12 bases left between them. Germline assignment: CDR1 SGHRS and CDR2 YFSETQ.

The sample holds many counts of this clonotype. The chain links TRBV29-1 to TRBJ2-1; no reliable D call. V lost 3 bases and J lost 4, with 7 bases in between. The CDR3 extends over 12 amino acids. Per the germline V gene, CDR1 is SQVTM and CDR2 is ANQGSEA. This CDR3 reads CSVDWGYNEQFF. Here the CDR3 DNA reads TGCAGCGTTGATTGGGGTTACAATGAGCAGTTCTTC.

This clonotype was picked up many times. The rearrangement joins TRBV15 to TRBJ2-3; 9 positions match TRBD2. CDR3 length: 17 amino acids. The germline gives CDR1 LNHNV, CDR2 YYDKDF (reference sequence). V was clipped by 5 bases and J by 3 bases; unmatched bases: 12. CDR3 sequence (DNA): TGTGCCACCAGCGTGCGACTAGCGGAGTGGGTAACAGATACGCAGTATTTT. Protein: CATSVRLAEWVTDTQYF.

The chain employs TRBV20-1 and TRBJ2-1; TRBD1 matches 7 bases. V was clipped by 6 bases and J by 1 base; unmatched bases: 15. Germline V gene lookup returns CDR1 DFQATT and CDR2 SNEGSKA (reference sequence). This CDR3 is built from 17 residues. The CDR3 coding sequence is TGCAGTGCCCCAAGCTGGGGCCCAGGGGGATCCTACAATGAGCAGTTCTTC. Translation: CSAPSWGPGGSYNEQFF.

This clonotype showed up many times. The J gene is TRBJ2-3, the V gene TRBV5-1, with 12 bases that match TRBD2. Germline CDR1 and CDR2: SGHRS and YFSETQ. Germline trimming cut 0 bases from V and 4 bases from J; bases unmatched to any gene: 3. The length of the CDR3 is 16 residues. CDR3 sequence reads: CASSLETSGSSDTQYF. CDR3 in DNA: TGCGCCAGCAGCTTGGAGACTAGCGGGAGTTCAGATACGCAGTATTTT.

This chain joins TRBV5-1 and TRBJ2-1, with D unresolved. The CDR3 spans 13 residues. Germline V gene lookup returns CDR1 SGHRS and CDR2 YFSETQ. Trimming shortened V by 4 bases and J by 9 bases, and 14 bases separated the two germline ends. In nucleotides, the CDR3 is TGCGCCAGCAGCCCAGCACCCGTTGTTGAGCAGTTCTTC. Protein sequence: CASSPAPVVEQFF.

This clonotype was counted once. This could be a read error, since a much larger clone is one nucleotide away. This chain's CDR3 is CASSFSEDTDTLYF. The CDR3 nucleotides are TGCGCCAGCAGCTTCTCCGAGGATACGGATACGCTGTATTTT. This chain joins TRBV5-1 and TRBJ2-3; D is uncertain. Germline V lookup: CDR1 SGHRS, CDR2 YFSETQ. CDR3 length: 14 residues.

This clonotype was seen many times. This CDR3 is CASSFLDGRKLFF. CDR3 nucleotides: TGTGCCAGCAGTTTCCTGGACGGACGAAAACTGTTTTTT. The V and J genes are TRBV27 and TRBJ1-4; D is ambiguous. V lost 3 bases and J 10 bases, leaving 12 bases between the germline ends. Germline V gene lookup returns CDR1 MNHEY and CDR2 SMNVEV (reference sequence). CDR3 length: 13 amino acids.

This clonotype was observed many times. The chain has TRBV29-1 and TRBJ1-4; the D gene is possibly TRBD1 (6 bases). The CDR3 is 14 residues long. Per the germline V gene, CDR1 is SQVTM and CDR2 is ANQGSEA. Trimming took 3 bases from V and 8 from J, leaving 16 bases between them. The chain's CDR3 is CSVELAGEREKLFF. CDR3 sequence (DNA): TGCAGCGTTGAGTTGGCAGGGGAAAGGGAAAAACTGTTTTTT.

This clonotype was seen many times. The chain combines TRBV5-1 with TRBJ2-5; possible D gene TRBD1, 6 bases. Trimming shortened V by 3 bases and J by 2 bases, and 11 bases separated the two germline ends. Germline CDR1 is SGHRS and CDR2 is YFSETQ. The CDR3 covers 14 residues. As DNA, the CDR3 is TGCGCCAGCAGCTCATGGGGGCCTCAAGAGACCCAGTACTTC. This translates into CASSSWGPQETQYF.